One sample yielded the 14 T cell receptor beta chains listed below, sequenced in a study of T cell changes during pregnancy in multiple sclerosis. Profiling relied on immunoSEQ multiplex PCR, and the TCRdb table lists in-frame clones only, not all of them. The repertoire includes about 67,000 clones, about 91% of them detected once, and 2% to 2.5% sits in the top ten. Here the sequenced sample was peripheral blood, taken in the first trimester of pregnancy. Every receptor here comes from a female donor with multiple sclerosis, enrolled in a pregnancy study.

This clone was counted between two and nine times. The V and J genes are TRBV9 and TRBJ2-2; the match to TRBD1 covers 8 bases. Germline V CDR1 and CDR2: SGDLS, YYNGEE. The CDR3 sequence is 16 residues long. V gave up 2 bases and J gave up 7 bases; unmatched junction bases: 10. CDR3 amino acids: CASSVTPGGAGGELFF. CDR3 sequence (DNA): TGTGCCAGCAGCGTGACCCCAGGGGGCGCGGGCGGGGAGCTGTTTTTT.

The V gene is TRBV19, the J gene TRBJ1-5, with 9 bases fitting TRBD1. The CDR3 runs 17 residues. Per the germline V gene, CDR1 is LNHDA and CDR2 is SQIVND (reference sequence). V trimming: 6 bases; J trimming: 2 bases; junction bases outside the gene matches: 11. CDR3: CASRTTGGAFGNQPQHF. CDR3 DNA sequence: TGTGCCAGTAGAACCACAGGGGGCGCTTTTGGCAATCAGCCCCAGCATTTT.

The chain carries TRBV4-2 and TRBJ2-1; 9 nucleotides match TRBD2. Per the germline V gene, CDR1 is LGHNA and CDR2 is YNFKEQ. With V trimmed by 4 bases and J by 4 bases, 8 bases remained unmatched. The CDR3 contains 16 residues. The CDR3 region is CASSPTGTSYYNEQFF. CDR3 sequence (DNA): TGTGCCAGCAGCCCCACCGGGACTAGCTATTACAATGAGCAGTTCTTC.

Here the CDR3 DNA reads TGTGCCAGCAGCCGGACAGGCGGGACCGGGGAGCTGTTTTTT. Translation: CASSRTGGTGELFF. The chain couples TRBV7-6 to TRBJ2-2, with 7 bases lining up with TRBD1. The ends lost 5 bases at V and 5 bases at J; junction bases unmatched: 5. The CDR3 length is 14 residues. Germline V gene sequence: CDR1 SGHVS, CDR2 FNYEAQ.

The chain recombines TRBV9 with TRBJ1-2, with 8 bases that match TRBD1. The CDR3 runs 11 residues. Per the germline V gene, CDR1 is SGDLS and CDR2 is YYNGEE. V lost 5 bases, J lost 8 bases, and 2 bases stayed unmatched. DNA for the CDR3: TGTGCCAGCAGGGACAGGGACGGCTACACCTTC. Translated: CASRDRDGYTF.

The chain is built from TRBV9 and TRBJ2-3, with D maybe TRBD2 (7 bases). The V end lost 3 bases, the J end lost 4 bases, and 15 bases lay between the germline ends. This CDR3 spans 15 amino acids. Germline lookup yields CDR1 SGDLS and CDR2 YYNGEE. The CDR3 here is CASSGGGRGADTQYF. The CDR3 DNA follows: TGTGCCAGCAGCGGAGGGGGGAGGGGAGCAGATACGCAGTATTTT.

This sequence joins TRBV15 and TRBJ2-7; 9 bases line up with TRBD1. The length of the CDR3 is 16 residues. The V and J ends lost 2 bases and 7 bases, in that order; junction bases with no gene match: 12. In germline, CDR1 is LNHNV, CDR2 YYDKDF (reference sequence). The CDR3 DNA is TGTGCCACCAGCAGATCTCCGGGACAGGGATCTGGGGAGCAGTACTTC. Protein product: CATSRSPGQGSGEQYF.

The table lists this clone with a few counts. In DNA form, the CDR3 reads TGCGCCAGCAGCCCAGCTTTAGCAGACACTGAAGCTTTCTTT. Protein sequence: CASSPALADTEAFF. This rearrangement joins TRBV5-1 to TRBJ1-1; D remains unclear. Per the germline V gene, CDR1 is SGHRS and CDR2 is YFSETQ. The V end lost 4 bases, the J end lost 3 bases, and 13 bases lay between the germline ends. CDR3 length: 14 amino acids.

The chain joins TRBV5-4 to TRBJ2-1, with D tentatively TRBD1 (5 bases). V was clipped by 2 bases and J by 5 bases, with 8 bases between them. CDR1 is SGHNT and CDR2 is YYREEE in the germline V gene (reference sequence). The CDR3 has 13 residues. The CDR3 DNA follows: TGTGCCAGCAGCTTTGACAGCCACAATGAGCAGTTCTTC. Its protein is CASSFDSHNEQFF.

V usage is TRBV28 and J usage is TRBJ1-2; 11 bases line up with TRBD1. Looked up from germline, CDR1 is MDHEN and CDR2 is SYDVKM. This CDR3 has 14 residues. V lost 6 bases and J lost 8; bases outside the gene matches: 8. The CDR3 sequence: CASSYRTGGQGYTF. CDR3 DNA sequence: TGTGCCAGCAGCTACCGGACAGGGGGCCAGGGCTACACCTTC.

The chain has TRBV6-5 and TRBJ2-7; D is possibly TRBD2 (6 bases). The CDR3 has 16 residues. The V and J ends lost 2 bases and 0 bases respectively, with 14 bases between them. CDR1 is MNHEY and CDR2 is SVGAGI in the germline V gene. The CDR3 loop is CASSYGPSDSSYEQYF. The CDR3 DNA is TGTGCCAGCAGTTACGGTCCTAGCGATAGCTCCTACGAGCAGTACTTC.

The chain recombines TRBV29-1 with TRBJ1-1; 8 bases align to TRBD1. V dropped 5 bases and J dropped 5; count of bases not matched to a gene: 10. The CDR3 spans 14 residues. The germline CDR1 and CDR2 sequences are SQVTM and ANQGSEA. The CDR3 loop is CSVKTGAHLTEAFF. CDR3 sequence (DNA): TGCAGCGTTAAGACAGGGGCGCACCTAACTGAAGCTTTCTTT.

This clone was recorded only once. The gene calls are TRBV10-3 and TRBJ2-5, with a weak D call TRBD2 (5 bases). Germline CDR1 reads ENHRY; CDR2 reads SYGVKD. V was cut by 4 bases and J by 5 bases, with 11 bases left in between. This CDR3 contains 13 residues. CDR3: CAISVGPGETQYF. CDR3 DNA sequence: TGTGCCATCAGTGTAGGTCCGGGGGAGACCCAGTACTTC.

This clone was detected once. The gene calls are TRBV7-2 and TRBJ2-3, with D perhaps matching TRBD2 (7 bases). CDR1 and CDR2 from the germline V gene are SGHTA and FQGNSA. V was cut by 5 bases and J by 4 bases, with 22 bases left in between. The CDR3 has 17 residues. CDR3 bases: TGTGCCAGCAGCATGATCCTCGGCGGGGGCGGGGCAGATACGCAGTATTTT. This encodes CASSMILGGGGADTQYF.